The 28 T cell receptor beta chains listed next were all sequenced from one sample in a study of beta chain features in type 1 diabetes. Which antigens these TCRs recognize remains unknown. Since all of the isolated RNA was reverse transcribed, expressed TCRB transcripts were what got sequenced. Method: immunoSEQ multiplex PCR; TCRdb's copy keeps in-frame clones and lacks some. The sample has about 260,000 clones; over 20% are singletons. Overall study results and limits: Within each of all four CD4+ subsets, Type 1 diabetes patients had TCRB CDR3s that were moderately but significantly shorter.

Input material: naive CD4+ T cells from blood. These receptor sequences come from a woman aged 40 to 55 with type 1 diabetes.

This rearrangement joins TRBV28 to TRBJ1-1; D is uncertain. Trimming removed 11 bases from V and 0 bases from J, with 13 bases in between. The CDR3 consists of 13 residues. In germline, CDR1 is MDHEN, CDR2 SYDVKM. CDR3 loop: CAAIQNMNTEAFF. The CDR3 DNA sequence: TGTGCCGCCATACAGAACATGAACACTGAAGCTTTCTTT.

This clone was counted only a few times. The rearrangement uses TRBV7-6 and TRBJ2-1; 7 nucleotides agree with TRBD2. The germline gives CDR1 SGHVS, CDR2 FNYEAQ. Trimming at V came to 1 base and at J to 10 bases, leaving 4 bases not matched to a gene. The CDR3 has 13 amino acids. The CDR3 here is CASSLGGEGEQFF. The CDR3 DNA follows: TGTGCCAGCAGCTTAGGGGGGGAGGGAGAGCAGTTCTTC.

This clone was observed a handful of times. V is TRBV4-3 and J is TRBJ2-1, with TRBD2 as a possible D gene (6 bases). V was pared by 0 bases and J by 3 bases, with 18 bases between. Germline assignment: CDR1 LGHNA and CDR2 YSLEER. CDR3 length: 18 amino acids. This CDR3 is CASSQDSPRRRDYNEQFF. The CDR3 region has the DNA TGCGCCAGCAGCCAAGATTCCCCTAGACGGCGGGACTACAATGAGCAGTTCTTC.

V gene TRBV28 combines with J gene TRBJ1-5; D gene uncertain. The CDR3 is 12 residues long. CDR1 is MDHEN and CDR2 is SYDVKM in the germline V gene. The ends were cut back, 7 bases at V and 3 bases at J, with 7 bases in the middle. The CDR3 protein is CASTVSNQPQHF. The CDR3 DNA reads TGTGCCAGCACCGTGTCCAATCAGCCCCAGCATTTT.

The chain recombines TRBV5-1 with TRBJ1-6, with 8 bases aligning to TRBD1. V shed 3 bases, J shed 8 bases, and the junction held 4 bases outside the gene matches. The V gene's germline CDR1 is SGHRS and CDR2 YFSETQ. The CDR3 is 14 residues long. For the CDR3, the DNA is TGCGCCAGCAGCTCCTCGGACAGGGATTCACCCCTCCACTTT. This codes for CASSSSDRDSPLHF.

In this sample, this clone turned up a few times. CDR3 sequence reads: CSVGATSTLNEQFF. The CDR3 coding sequence is TGCAGCGTTGGCGCGACTAGCACCCTCAATGAGCAGTTCTTC. V gene TRBV29-1 combines with J gene TRBJ2-1, with 7 bases aligning to TRBD2. The germline CDR1 and CDR2 sequences are SQVTM and ANQGSEA. With V trimmed by 4 bases and J by 6 bases, 9 bases remained unmatched. There are 14 residues in the CDR3.

This clone has just a few counts. The gene calls are TRBV29-1 and TRBJ2-5; D uncertain. Trimming removed 5 bases at V and 3 bases at J, with 7 bases between. The germline V gene encodes CDR1 SQVTM and CDR2 ANQGSEA. The CDR3 has 11 residues. Here the CDR3 DNA reads TGCAGCGTTTCCCCAGAAGAGACCCAGTACTTC. This translates into CSVSPEETQYF.

The chain uses TRBV4-3 and TRBJ1-4; a possible D gene is TRBD1 (6 bases). CDR1 and CDR2 from the germline V gene are LGHNA and YSLEER. The V gene lost 4 bases and the J gene lost 1 base, with 13 bases spanning the gap. The CDR3 is 16 residues long. Written as DNA, the CDR3 is TGCGCCAGCAGCCCTGAGTTGACAGGAACTAATGAAAAACTGTTTTTT. This encodes CASSPELTGTNEKLFF.

The sample holds a few counts of this clone. This chain joins TRBV10-3 and TRBJ1-1, with D perhaps TRBD1 (5 bases). The CDR3 is 14 residues long. Germline V CDR1 and CDR2: ENHRY, SYGVKD. V lost 4 bases, J lost 6 bases, and 15 bases lay in between. CDR3 bases: TGTGCCATCAGTGTGGCGGGATGGGACCCTGAAGCTTTCTTT. Translation gives CAISVAGWDPEAFF.

This chain connects TRBV21-1 to TRBJ2-7; the table's D gene call, TRBD1, was not cross checked with the DNA. TRBV21-1 is a pseudogene locus. The CDR3 is 17 amino acids. The CDR3: CASSTSCRQGVYYEQYF. In DNA, the CDR3 is TGTGCCAGCAGCACAAGCTGCAGACAGGGTGTCTACTACGAGCAGTACTTC.

The V and J genes are TRBV15 and TRBJ1-1; 7 bases align to TRBD1. Looked up from germline, CDR1 is LNHNV and CDR2 is YYDKDF (reference sequence). This CDR3 spans 16 amino acids. With 0 bases clipped from V and 0 bases from J, the junction kept 4 bases outside the gene matches. The CDR3 protein is CATSRDAGTVNTEAFF. The CDR3 DNA is TGTGCCACCAGCAGAGACGCCGGGACAGTGAACACTGAAGCTTTCTTT. The entire variable domain, with the rest obtained from reference TRBV15 and TRBJ1-1, is as follows: DAMVIQNPRYQVTQFGKPVTLSCSQTLNHNVMYWYQQKSSQAPKLLFHYYDKDFNNEADTPDNFQSRRPNTSFCFLDIRSPGLGDTAMYLCATSRDAGTVNTEAFFGQGTRLTVV.

This clone was picked up a small number of times. The V gene is TRBV7-9, the J gene TRBJ2-5; tentative D call: TRBD2 (5 bases). The V gene's germline CDR1 is SEHNR and CDR2 FQNEAQ (reference sequence). CDR3 length equals 12 residues. The V and J ends lost 5 bases and 4 bases respectively, with 8 bases between them. The CDR3 DNA reads TGTGCCAGCAGCCGGGATGTAGAGACCCAGTACTTC. Amino acid sequence: CASSRDVETQYF.

This clone was found a few times. The chain combines TRBV9 with TRBJ2-2; TRBD1 aligns across 7 bases. Germline V CDR1 and CDR2: SGDLS, YYNGEE. The CDR3 sequence is 14 residues long. J was trimmed by 6 bases and V by 4 bases; bases with no gene match: 6. CDR3 in amino acids: CASSNRGWAGELFF. CDR3 nucleotides: TGTGCCAGCAGCAACAGGGGTTGGGCCGGGGAGCTGTTTTTT.

The V call is TRBV7-2, the J call TRBJ2-7; D ambiguous. V lost 2 bases and J lost 5, with 10 bases in between. Looked up from germline, CDR1 is SGHTA and CDR2 is FQGNSA. The CDR3 is 13 amino acids. In DNA, the CDR3 is TGTGCCAGCAGCTTAAGACTCTTCGACGAGCAGTACTTC. Translation gives CASSLRLFDEQYF.

The genes are TRBV29-1 and TRBJ1-2, with a weak D call TRBD1 (6 bases). The length of the CDR3 is 12 residues. Germline values: CDR1 SQVTM, CDR2 ANQGSEA. Trimming shortened V by 4 bases and J by 3 bases, and 9 bases separated the two germline ends. CDR3: CSVGGGDYGYTF. The CDR3 bases are TGCAGCGTTGGGGGGGGCGACTATGGCTACACCTTC.

This chain uses TRBV6-6 with TRBJ1-2; 8 bases are a match to TRBD1. With V trimmed by 6 bases and J by 1 base, 4 bases remained unmatched. This CDR3 contains 14 residues. Germline CDR1 is MNHNY and CDR2 is SVGAGI (reference sequence). CDR3 amino acids: CASRPGQVNYGYTF. In DNA, the CDR3 is TGTGCCAGCAGACCGGGACAGGTTAACTATGGCTACACCTTC.

The rearrangement joins TRBV6-1 to TRBJ1-6, with D maybe TRBD1 (6 bases). The CDR3 loop spans 15 amino acids. Deletions cut 0 bases from V and 7 bases from J, with 10 bases between. The germline CDR1 and CDR2 sequences are MNHNS and SASEGT. The CDR3 region has the DNA TGTGCCAGCAGTGAAGCACAGCAGGGGAATTCACCCCTCCACTTT. Translated, it gives CASSEAQQGNSPLHF.

V and J are TRBV2 and TRBJ2-5; the D is unclear. Deletions cut 5 bases from V and 5 bases from J, with 9 bases between. This CDR3 is built from 12 residues. CDR1 SNHLY and CDR2 FYNNEI come from the germline V gene. The CDR3 DNA reads as TGTGCCAGCAGTCCTTCGCGGGAGACCCAGTACTTC. Protein: CASSPSRETQYF. Full variable domain (remainder filled in from reference TRBV2 and TRBJ2-5): EPEVTQTPSHQVTQMGQEVILRCVPISNHLYFYWYRQILGQKVEFLVSFYNNEISEKSEIFDDQFSVERPDGSNFTLKIRSTKLEDSAMYFCASSPSRETQYFGPGTRLLVL.

This clone was detected only a few times. The chain recombines TRBV6-5 with TRBJ2-3, with 10 nucleotides matching TRBD2. In germline, CDR1 is MNHEY, CDR2 SVGAGI. The CDR3 is made up of 15 amino acids. The V gene end was trimmed by 7 bases and the J gene end by 3 bases; junction bases not matched to a gene: 7. CDR3 loop: CASTKLAGGTDTQYF. The CDR3 coding sequence is TGTGCCAGCACTAAATTAGCGGGGGGTACAGATACGCAGTATTTT.

This clone was seen only a few times. Written as DNA, the CDR3 is TGTGCCAGCAGCGTAGAGTCTAAATACAATGAGCAGTTCTTC. It yields the protein CASSVESKYNEQFF. This chain joins TRBV9 and TRBJ2-1; D not resolved. Trimming pared 0 bases from V and 4 bases from J, leaving 8 bases between. Germline-derived CDR1 and CDR2 are SGDLS and YYNGEE. The CDR3 has 14 residues.

The rearrangement uses TRBV14 and TRBJ1-2; D perhaps matches TRBD1 (6 bases). The V gene's germline CDR1 is SGHDN and CDR2 FVKESK. This CDR3 is built from 16 residues. Trimming shortened V by 3 bases and J by 2 bases, and 16 bases separated the two germline ends. As DNA, the CDR3 is TGTGCCAGCAGCCAGCTATCAGGGGCTGGAAACTATGGCTACACCTTC. Translating it yields CASSQLSGAGNYGYTF.

V gene TRBV28 combines with J gene TRBJ2-7; 7 bases line up with TRBD2. The CDR3 extends over 15 amino acids. The junction had 7 bases not matched to a gene; V was cut back by 5 bases and J by 0 bases. CDR1 and CDR2 (germline): MDHEN, SYDVKM. CDR3 amino acids: CASSPSGLSSYEQYF. For the CDR3, the DNA is TGTGCCAGCAGTCCTAGCGGTCTGAGCTCCTACGAGCAGTACTTC.

This rearrangement joins TRBV6-6 to TRBJ1-1; no reliable D call. Germline V CDR1 and CDR2: MNHNY, SVGAGI (reference sequence). Trimming shortened V by 2 bases and J by 4 bases, and 11 bases separated the two germline ends. The CDR3 is 14 amino acids. CDR3 sequence: CASSYTEVSTEAFF. DNA for the CDR3: TGTGCCAGCAGTTACACGGAGGTGAGCACTGAAGCTTTCTTT.

The chain recombines TRBV28 with TRBJ1-5; no reliable D call. CDR1 is MDHEN, CDR2 SYDVKM, per germline. The length of the CDR3 is 14 residues. The V gene lost 3 bases and the J gene lost 1 base, with 7 bases spanning the gap. CDR3 sequence: CASSFSLSNQPQHF. For the CDR3, the DNA is TGTGCCAGCAGTTTTAGCTTGAGCAATCAGCCCCAGCATTTT.

The genes are TRBV30 and TRBJ1-5, with 7 bases fitting TRBD1. Germline-derived CDR1 and CDR2 are GTSNPN and SVGIG (reference sequence). V shed 2 bases and J 2 bases; nucleotides not matched to a gene: 12. The CDR3 runs 17 residues. In DNA form, the CDR3 reads TGTGCCTGGAGTCCTTTTACAGGGGTCCGTGGCAATCAGCCCCAGCATTTT. Translated, it gives CAWSPFTGVRGNQPQHF.

The J gene is TRBJ2-2, the V gene TRBV9; possibly TRBD1 for D (5 bases). Germline CDR1 is SGDLS and CDR2 is YYNGEE. The CDR3 totals 14 residues. Trimming left V 0 bases short and J 6 bases short, with 9 bases between. CDR3 nucleotide sequence: TGTGCCAGCAGCGTAGCGGCAGGGTCCGGGGAGCTGTTTTTT. Protein: CASSVAAGSGELFF.

This sequence joins TRBV29-1 and TRBJ2-1; 8 bases line up with TRBD1. The V gene end was trimmed by 5 bases and the J gene end by 12 bases; junction bases not matched to a gene: 9. This CDR3 region has 12 residues. Germline values: CDR1 SQVTM, CDR2 ANQGSEA. The CDR3 sequence: CSVRGQEVVQFF. The DNA of the CDR3 is TGCAGCGTTCGGGGACAGGAGGTTGTGCAGTTCTTC.

Only a few counts were recorded for this clone. The chain is built from TRBV29-1 and TRBJ1-1, with a possible D match to TRBD1 (6 bases). The CDR3 sequence is 14 residues long. The V end was cut by 5 bases, the J end by 4 bases, with 17 bases between. Germline CDR1 SQVTM, CDR2 ANQGSEA. The CDR3 DNA reads as TGCAGCGTTCAAAAGACAGGCACGGGCACTGAAGCTTTCTTT. Residues: CSVQKTGTGTEAFF.